This T cell receptor beta chain was captured by sequencing in a study of T cell repertoires in cytomegalovirus infection. Study details: An indication of both CMV infection and matching HLA type came from public TCR beta signatures. Study-level results: The ex vivo response was dominated by HLA-C-restricted CMV-specific TCR beta clonotypes. CMV carriers with the relevant HLA were identified by cumulative public TCR beta family frequency.

MiXCR, run by TCRdb on the reads, gives a single entry per CDR3 protein. Seen here are about 330,000 distinct CDR3 sequences, 9% to 9.5% observed once, and the top ten hold about 4.5%. This clonotype was detected only a few times. Its antigen is unidentified. The V gene end was trimmed by 1 base and the J gene end by 9 bases; junction bases not matched to a gene: 11. From germline, CDR1 is SGHTA and CDR2 FQGNSA. The CDR3 is 16 amino acids. Specimen: PBMCs. The chain uses TRBV7-2 and TRBJ2-1; 8 bases match TRBD2. This clonotype originated in a human donor in good health (CMV status not recorded). Some clones in this sample may be carry-over from other donors' samples. The CDR3 nucleotides are TGTGCCAGCAGCTTAGATCCTAGCGGGCTAGGTGGTGAGCAGTTCTTC. Its protein product is CASSLDPSGLGGEQFF. The variable domain in full, completed from reference TRBV7-2 and TRBJ2-1, reads GAGVSQSPSNKVTEKGKDVELRCDPISGHTALYWYRQSLGQGLEFLIYFQGNSAPDKSGLPSDRFSAERTGGSVSTLTIQRTQQEDSAVYLCASSLDPSGLGGEQFFGPGTRLTVL.